This T cell receptor (beta chain) was recorded in a study of T cells in Graves' hyperthyroidism and ophthalmopathy. Study context: Blood was drawn when the patient was first diagnosed and still untreated.

The TCR beta CDR3 regions underwent amplification using RNA transcripts as the source. HTBI primers were used for first-round RT-PCR of the TCR CDR3. MiXCR, applied by TCRdb to the multiplex PCR reads, yields one record per CDR3 protein. The sample yields nearly 600,000 distinct CDR3 sequences, over 11% seen once. Exclusion of a patient resulted from uncontrolled infection, other autoimmune disease, pregnancy or lactation. Findings and limits, study-wide: Blood also showed most of the thyroid clonotypes that were expanded above 0.001. Ophthalmopathy was model-predicted a median 6.5 months pre-onset.

Germline loops: CDR1 ENHRY, CDR2 SYGVKD. Trimming removed 9 bases at V and 2 bases at J, with 16 bases between. CDR3 length equals 14 residues. This clonotype has only a few counts. Antigen unknown. The genes are TRBV10-3 and TRBJ1-2; D gene unclear. The sequenced sample was blood. This clonotype was sampled from a woman aged 30 to 39 with Graves' hyperthyroidism that later progressed to Graves' ophthalmopathy. CDR3 nucleotide sequence: TGTGCCATAACTGGCTCTGGGAGAAACTATGGCTACACCTTC. This translates into CAITGSGRNYGYTF.